The 32 T cell receptor beta chains given below trace back to one sample, sequenced in a study of blood T cell repertoires in COVID-19. Libraries were prepared by immunoSEQ multiplex PCR; TCRdb keeps only in-frame clonotypes and omits some of them. This repertoire shows a few hundred thousand clones, 75% to 90% found once; its top ten account for 5%. Sequenced: PBMCs or T cells enriched from blood (not recorded which). Receptors originate from a man under 40 who had recovered from COVID-19.

This clone was picked up one time. This rearrangement joins TRBV9 to TRBJ2-2; 9 positions match TRBD2. The junction had 6 bases not matched to a gene; V was cut back by 0 bases and J by 6 bases. Per germline, CDR1 SGDLS and CDR2 YYNGEE. There are 16 residues in the CDR3. CDR3 loop: CASSVEVAGEAGELFF. The CDR3 nucleotides are TGTGCCAGCAGCGTAGAGGTAGCGGGGGAGGCCGGGGAGCTGTTTTTT.

The CDR3 loop reads CASSPEQETQYF. CDR3 sequence (DNA): TGTGCCAGCTCACCAGAGCAAGAGACCCAGTACTTC. The chain recombines TRBV18 with TRBJ2-5, with D hard to call. V was trimmed by 2 bases and J by 2 bases, leaving 3 bases between them. The germline V gene has CDR1 KGHSH and CDR2 LQKENI. The CDR3 spans 12 residues.

This clone was found once. The chain has TRBV3-1 (or the pseudogene TRBV3-2) and TRBJ1-6; possible D gene TRBD1, 6 bases. V was cut by 4 bases and J by 9 bases, with 16 bases left in between. Germline-derived CDR1 and CDR2 are LGHDT and YNNKEL (reference sequence). The CDR3 contains 15 residues. The CDR3 here is CASSPPLNRASPLHF. DNA for the CDR3: TGTGCCAGCAGCCCACCACTTAACAGGGCTTCACCCCTCCACTTT.

This chain links TRBV29-1 with TRBJ2-3; D is ambiguous. Deletions cut 8 bases from V and 4 bases from J, with 22 bases between. Germline loops: CDR1 SQVTM, CDR2 ANQGSEA. There are 15 residues in the CDR3. CDR3 DNA sequence: TGCAGCACCCGCCCGTCTAGTTTCTTCGCAGATACGCAGTATTTT. Translating it yields CSTRPSSFFADTQYF.

The chain combines TRBV24-1 with TRBJ2-6; 8 positions match TRBD2. The CDR3 runs to 17 residues. The germline CDR1 and CDR2 sequences are KGHDR and SFDVKD. Trimming took 3 bases from V and 2 from J; bases not matched to a gene: 5. The CDR3: CATSDPRGGAGANVLTF. CDR3 coding DNA: TGTGCCACCAGTGATCCCCGGGGGGGGGCTGGGGCCAACGTCCTGACTTTC.

This rearrangement joins TRBV6-5 to TRBJ1-1; no clear D. From germline, CDR1 is MNHEY and CDR2 SVGAGI. Trimming left V 6 bases short and J 6 bases short, with 17 bases between. This CDR3 contains 14 residues. The CDR3 bases are TGTGCCAGCAGGAGTTTAGGAGGGAGCCCTGAAGCTTTCTTT. This codes for CASRSLGGSPEAFF.

This rearrangement joins TRBV2 to TRBJ2-3; 7 nucleotides match TRBD2. Germline V gene sequence: CDR1 SNHLY, CDR2 FYNNEI. The CDR3 loop spans 16 amino acids. With V trimmed by 1 base and J by 4 bases, 8 bases remained unmatched. For the CDR3, the DNA is TGTGCCAGCAGTGAAGAATCGGGGGGAAACGCAGATACGCAGTATTTT. Protein product: CASSEESGGNADTQYF.

The rearrangement joins TRBV18 to TRBJ2-5, with D perhaps matching TRBD1 (5 bases). The CDR3 is 13 residues long. With 3 bases removed from V and 3 bases from J, the gap between germline ends came to 8 bases. The germline gives CDR1 KGHSH, CDR2 LQKENI. CDR3 protein: CASSPLGEETQYF. CDR3 DNA sequence: TGTGCCAGCTCACCGCTAGGGGAAGAGACCCAGTACTTC.

The sample holds one count of this clone. The chain links TRBV24-1 to TRBJ2-7; a possible D gene is TRBD1 (5 bases). V lost 2 bases, J lost 5 bases, and 21 bases lay in between. Germline CDR1 and CDR2: KGHDR and SFDVKD. This CDR3 is built from 17 residues. As DNA, the CDR3 is TGTGCCACCAGTGATTCCCTCCCCAACCAGGGAATAGACGAGCAGTACTTC. It yields the protein CATSDSLPNQGIDEQYF.

The chain joins TRBV2 to TRBJ2-7, with 10 bases aligning to TRBD1. Germline values: CDR1 SNHLY, CDR2 FYNNEI. With 6 bases clipped from V and 1 base from J, the junction kept 3 bases outside the gene matches. This CDR3 has 14 amino acids. CDR3 sequence (DNA): TGTGCCAGCAGGCCGGACAGGGGGTCCTACGAGCAGTACTTC. Its translation: CASRPDRGSYEQYF.

A few counts support this clone. The chain uses TRBV9 and TRBJ1-1; 10 bases are a match to TRBD1. With V trimmed by 0 bases and J by 2 bases, 10 bases remained unmatched. The V gene's germline CDR1 is SGDLS and CDR2 YYNGEE. CDR3 length: 18 residues. The CDR3 DNA reads TGTGCCAGCAGCGTAGGGTATAGACAGGGGGCGTACAACACTGAAGCTTTCTTT. It is translated as CASSVGYRQGAYNTEAFF.

The J gene is TRBJ1-5, the V gene TRBV7-9; D is perhaps TRBD1 (5 bases). Trimming left V 1 base short and J 0 bases short, with 13 bases between. Germline CDR1 SEHNR, CDR2 FQNEAQ (reference sequence). This CDR3 is 17 amino acids long. CDR3 sequence reads: CASSLGSGVFSNQPQHF. The CDR3 region has the DNA TGTGCCAGCAGCTTAGGTTCGGGGGTTTTTAGCAATCAGCCCCAGCATTTT.

V and J are TRBV5-1 and TRBJ2-1; D gene uncertain. V was clipped by 0 bases and J by 2 bases, with 6 bases between them. Per germline, CDR1 SGHRS and CDR2 YFSETQ. The CDR3 has 14 amino acids. In DNA, the CDR3 is TGCGCCAGCAGCTTGGAACTAACCTACAATGAGCAGTTCTTC. It yields the protein CASSLELTYNEQFF.

The chain couples TRBV6-5 to TRBJ1-2; 9 nucleotides agree with TRBD1. The germline CDR1 and CDR2 sequences are MNHEY and SVGAGI. Losses at the gene ends were 2 bases for V and 4 bases for J; bases not matched to a gene: 5. CDR3 size: 15 residues. CDR3 in DNA: TGTGCCAGCAGTTACAGAGGGACAGGGACCTATGGCTACACCTTC. This sequence encodes CASSYRGTGTYGYTF.

The V call is TRBV7-2, the J call TRBJ2-1; possible D gene TRBD2, 5 bases. V was trimmed by 1 base and J by 3 bases, leaving 16 bases between them. The germline V gene encodes CDR1 SGHTA and CDR2 FQGNSA. The CDR3 has 17 amino acids. CDR3 coding DNA: TGTGCCAGCAGCTTAGAGTTTGAGGGTGGTGGCTACAATGAGCAGTTCTTC. Its translation: CASSLEFEGGGYNEQFF. The whole variable domain, filled in from reference TRBV7-2 and TRBJ2-1, reads GAGVSQSPSNKVTEKGKDVELRCDPISGHTALYWYRQSLGQGLEFLIYFQGNSAPDKSGLPSDRFSAERTGGSVSTLTIQRTQQEDSAVYLCASSLEFEGGGYNEQFFGPGTRLTVL.

This rearrangement joins TRBV4-2 to TRBJ1-5; possibly TRBD1 for D (6 bases). Germline CDR1 reads LGHNA; CDR2 reads YNFKEQ. This CDR3 region has 15 residues. Trimming took 0 bases from V and 4 from J, leaving 10 bases between them. The DNA of the CDR3 is TGTGCCAGCAGCCAAGAATGGACAGATAATCAGCCCCAGCATTTT. This sequence encodes CASSQEWTDNQPQHF.

This clone was detected only once. The rearrangement joins TRBV30 to TRBJ2-2; D might be TRBD2 (5 bases). Germline values: CDR1 GTSNPN, CDR2 SVGIG (reference sequence). V was trimmed by 5 bases and J by 2 bases, leaving 33 bases between them. CDR3 length: 21 amino acids. The CDR3: CAWDYLTGEQLRVFNTGELFF. The CDR3, as DNA: TGTGCCTGGGACTACCTTACCGGGGAGCAGCTCCGCGTTTTTAACACCGGGGAGCTGTTTTTT.

The chain has TRBV7-2 and TRBJ2-1; TRBD2 aligns across 7 bases. This CDR3 comprises 17 residues. Germline loops: CDR1 SGHTA, CDR2 FQGNSA. After removal of 0 bases from V and 2 bases from J, the junction contained 7 bases not matched to a gene. The CDR3 DNA is TGTGCCAGCAGCTTAGCGCGAGGGCGGGGGACCTACAATGAGCAGTTCTTC. Translation gives CASSLARGRGTYNEQFF.

In its sample, this clone was seen a few times. The CDR3: CASSFGTGTQAFF. In DNA, the CDR3 is TGTGCCAGCAGCTTCGGGACCGGGACTCAAGCTTTCTTT. The chain links TRBV7-6 to TRBJ1-1, with TRBD1 as a possible D gene (5 bases). Looked up from germline, CDR1 is SGHVS and CDR2 is FNYEAQ. The CDR3 spans 13 residues. Trimming cost V 3 bases and J 9 bases, with 14 bases left between them.

V is TRBV9 and J is TRBJ2-1; D is uncertain. This CDR3 has 13 residues. Between the trimmed V and J ends, which lost 3 bases and 1 base, there was a span of 5 bases. In germline, CDR1 is SGDLS, CDR2 YYNGEE. The CDR3 loop reads CASSAGSYNEQFF. The CDR3 region has the DNA TGTGCCAGCAGCGCGGGTTCCTACAATGAGCAGTTCTTC.

The J gene is TRBJ1-1, the V gene TRBV2; 7 nucleotides align to TRBD1. Germline loops: CDR1 SNHLY, CDR2 FYNNEI. The V and J ends lost 8 bases and 4 bases, in that order; junction bases with no gene match: 7. CDR3 length: 13 amino acids. CDR3: CASESTGPTEAFF. DNA for the CDR3: TGTGCCAGCGAATCGACAGGGCCCACTGAAGCTTTCTTT.

This clone was recorded once. The chain employs TRBV30 and TRBJ1-2, with TRBD1 identical over 9 bases. Germline assignment: CDR1 GTSNPN and CDR2 SVGIG (reference sequence). V shed 2 bases and J 6 bases; nucleotides not matched to a gene: 10. The CDR3 runs 15 residues. The CDR3 DNA is TGTGCCTGGAGTCTGTCGACAGGGGGAGCGGATGGCTACACCTTC. Encoded protein: CAWSLSTGGADGYTF.

This chain links TRBV25-1 with TRBJ1-2; D ambiguous. V dropped 3 bases and J dropped 3 bases, with 5 bases sitting between them. Germline assignment: CDR1 MGHDK and CDR2 SYGVNS. The CDR3 length is 12 residues. CDR3 sequence (DNA): TGTGCCAGCAGTGATTTCGACTATGGCTACACCTTC. It specifies CASSDFDYGYTF.

This chain links TRBV3-1 (or the pseudogene TRBV3-2) with TRBJ2-3, with a weak D call TRBD2 (7 bases). The CDR3 is made up of 17 amino acids. V was trimmed by 0 bases and J by 1 base, leaving 14 bases between them. The germline V gene has CDR1 LGHDT and CDR2 YNNKEL (reference sequence). CDR3 sequence reads: CASSQDLRGPGTDTQYF. The CDR3 DNA sequence: TGTGCCAGCAGCCAAGATTTGCGGGGGCCAGGCACAGATACGCAGTATTTT.

The DNA for the CDR3 is TGTGCCAGCGCTGGGACAGGGGGAACCGGGGAGCTGTTTTTT. Encoded protein: CASAGTGGTGELFF. The gene calls are TRBV28 and TRBJ2-2, with 11 nucleotides matching TRBD1. This CDR3 spans 14 amino acids. Germline trimming cut 8 bases from V and 5 bases from J; bases unmatched to any gene: 4. The V gene's germline CDR1 is MDHEN and CDR2 SYDVKM.

This clone was observed a handful of times. The chain carries TRBV7-2 and TRBJ1-2; TRBD1 aligns across 7 bases. Germline V CDR1 and CDR2: SGHTA, FQGNSA. This CDR3 is 15 amino acids long. Unmatched junction bases numbered 3, after V lost 0 bases and J lost 2 bases. CDR3 in amino acids: CASSLAAGGNYGYTF. The CDR3 DNA is TGTGCCAGCAGCTTAGCTGCAGGGGGGAACTATGGCTACACCTTC.

The chain couples TRBV6-6 to TRBJ1-1, with 10 bases fitting TRBD1. Germline CDR1 MNHNY, CDR2 SVGAGI (reference sequence). The CDR3 totals 14 residues. J was trimmed by 7 bases and V by 6 bases; bases with no gene match: 8. This CDR3 is CASRFSGDRGEAFF. The CDR3 DNA follows: TGTGCCAGCAGATTCTCAGGGGACAGGGGTGAAGCTTTCTTT.

This clone was seen once. The J gene is TRBJ2-2, the V gene TRBV29-1; perhaps TRBD1 as D (5 bases). V lost 2 bases to trimming and J lost 7 bases, with 17 bases between them. Per the germline V gene, CDR1 is SQVTM and CDR2 is ANQGSEA. The CDR3 runs 15 residues. The CDR3 loop reads CSVEQPSGLGGELFF. As DNA, the CDR3 is TGCAGCGTTGAACAACCTTCAGGGCTCGGCGGGGAGCTGTTTTTT.

Details on this clone: This sample also contains other DNA sequences that code for the same CDR3. The V gene is TRBV18, the J gene TRBJ2-7; D gene uncertain. Germline V gene lookup returns CDR1 KGHSH and CDR2 LQKENI. The CDR3 runs to 12 residues. V was shortened by 3 bases and J by 5 bases, with 8 bases between the two germline ends. CDR3 sequence: CASSPGTNEQYF. The CDR3, as DNA: TGTGCCAGCTCACCCGGAACTAACGAGCAGTACTTC. The full variable domain, in which reference TRBV18 and TRBJ2-7 provide the parts outside the CDR3, is NAGVMQNPRHLVRRRGQEARLRCSPMKGHSHVYWYRQLPEEGLKFMVYLQKENIIDESGMPKERFSAEFPKEGPSILRIQQVVRGDSAAYFCASSPGTNEQYFGPGTRLTVT.

The V call is TRBV10-3, the J call TRBJ1-1, with D possibly being TRBD1 (6 bases). Germline CDR1 and CDR2: ENHRY and SYGVKD. This CDR3 has 14 amino acids. Trimming left V 7 bases short and J 0 bases short, with 12 bases between. The CDR3 sequence is CAITAGEMNTEAFF. The CDR3 DNA follows: TGTGCCATCACTGCAGGGGAGATGAACACTGAAGCTTTCTTT.

The chain recombines TRBV4-2 with TRBJ2-3, with D possibly being TRBD1 (6 bases). Trimming removed 1 base from V and 0 bases from J, with 17 bases in between. Per germline, CDR1 LGHNA and CDR2 YNFKEQ. This CDR3 contains 18 residues. CDR3 sequence (DNA): TGTGCCAGCAGCCAAGCGTGGCAGGGGTTGATTAGCACAGATACGCAGTATTTT. Translating it yields CASSQAWQGLISTDTQYF.

The chain employs TRBV5-1 and TRBJ1-2; the match to TRBD1 covers 7 bases. Germline V CDR1 and CDR2: SGHRS, YFSETQ. The CDR3 has 17 amino acids. V lost 1 base, J lost 1 base, and 10 bases stayed unmatched. The CDR3 loop reads CASSLLSTGAGNYGYTF. The CDR3 DNA reads as TGCGCCAGCAGCTTGCTAAGTACAGGGGCTGGTAACTATGGCTACACCTTC.